This passage covers 24 T cell receptor beta chains from one sample sequenced in a study of T-cell reconstitution after alpha-beta-depleted transplantation in children. A library of TCRbeta sequences, prepared with unique molecular identifiers, was generated. TCRdb re-called the PCR reads through MiXCR, storing one row per CDR3 protein. Of approximately 400,000 distinct CDR3 sequences detected, approximately 11% appear once; the ten largest clones hold 5% to 6.5%. This specimen consisted of PBMCs from the stem cell graft donor, obtained from the stem cell graft. The source of these receptors is a human donor who donated a stem cell graft to a child with acute myeloid leukemia.

This chain joins TRBV7-8 and TRBJ2-1; 14 positions agree with TRBD2. The germline CDR1 and CDR2 sequences are SGHVS and FQNEAQ. The junction had 5 bases not matched to a gene; V was cut back by 3 bases and J by 4 bases. This CDR3 spans 17 amino acids. This CDR3 reads CASSLARLAGGYNEQFF. CDR3 in DNA: TGTGCCAGCAGCTTGGCCAGACTAGCGGGAGGGTACAATGAGCAGTTCTTC.

This clonotype was observed at least ten times. The chain has TRBV25-1 and TRBJ2-3; D may be TRBD1 (6 bases). This CDR3 contains 20 residues. Trimming removed 3 bases from V and 0 bases from J, with 25 bases in between. Germline-derived CDR1 and CDR2 are MGHDK and SYGVNS. The CDR3 sequence is CASSESTGTWTRASTDTQYF. The CDR3 coding sequence is TGTGCCAGCAGTGAGTCGACCGGGACATGGACCAGAGCAAGCACAGATACGCAGTATTTT.

The V gene is TRBV4-1, the J gene TRBJ2-5; D is unclear. Looked up from germline, CDR1 is MGHRA and CDR2 is YSYEKL. V lost 1 base and J 2 bases, leaving 5 bases between the germline ends. CDR3 length: 13 residues. CDR3 nucleotide sequence: TGCGCCAGCAGCCAAGCAGCTCAAGAGACCCAGTACTTC. It is translated as CASSQAAQETQYF.

The rearrangement uses TRBV20-1 and TRBJ2-1; possible D gene TRBD2, 5 bases. Germline CDR1 DFQATT, CDR2 SNEGSKA (reference sequence). There are 14 residues in the CDR3. Trimming took off 3 bases at V and 4 bases at J, with 13 bases between the two ends. In DNA, the CDR3 is TGCAGTGCTAGTTCGGGTCCGGGGTACAATGAGCAGTTCTTC. It codes for CSASSGPGYNEQFF.

The rearrangement joins TRBV25-1 to TRBJ2-3, with D possibly being TRBD1 (6 bases). V dropped 2 bases and J dropped 2 bases, with 11 bases sitting between them. The germline CDR1 and CDR2 sequences are MGHDK and SYGVNS. CDR3 length equals 15 residues. DNA for the CDR3: TGTGCCAGCAGTGAAGGACAGAGGAACACAGATACGCAGTATTTT. This codes for CASSEGQRNTDTQYF.

The CDR3 nucleotides are TGTGCCAGTAGTAAGGGCCCCGGAGCAGCCAATGAGCAGTTCTTC. Amino acid sequence: CASSKGPGAANEQFF. V usage is TRBV19 and J usage is TRBJ2-1; D remains ambiguous. The CDR3 covers 15 residues. CDR1 and CDR2 from the germline V gene are LNHDA and SQIVND (reference sequence). V shed 4 bases and J shed 6 bases, with 16 bases lying between them.

This clonotype occurred a few times. The chain is built from TRBV6-5 and TRBJ2-2; unclear D gene. The germline V gene encodes CDR1 MNHEY and CDR2 SVGAGI. With 0 bases removed from V and 6 bases from J, the gap between germline ends came to 17 bases. This CDR3 has 17 amino acids. The CDR3: CASSYSNSGTGAGELFF. In DNA, the CDR3 is TGTGCCAGCAGTTACTCGAATTCAGGCACGGGTGCCGGGGAGCTGTTTTTT.

This clonotype has ten or more counts. The chain links TRBV30 to TRBJ1-1, with D unresolved. V dropped 0 bases and J dropped 0 bases, with 5 bases sitting between them. The germline gives CDR1 GTSNPN, CDR2 SVGIG (reference sequence). The CDR3 runs 13 residues. CDR3 in amino acids: CAWSVTVNTEAFF. CDR3 nucleotide sequence: TGTGCCTGGAGTGTCACTGTGAACACTGAAGCTTTCTTT.

This clonotype has only a few counts. Germline is not matched at one junction end, which may reflect a read error. This chain uses TRBV9 with TRBJ2-1; D perhaps matches TRBD2 (5 bases). CDR3 size: 15 residues. Germline CDR1 reads SGDLS; CDR2 reads YYNGEE. The CDR3 sequence is CASSVGSSSHNEQFF. The CDR3 DNA sequence: TGTGCCAGCAGCGTGGGATCTAGCTCCCACAATGAGCAGTTCTTC.

In its sample, this clonotype was seen a few times. J is TRBJ2-3 and V is TRBV7-8; 15 bases line up with TRBD2. The CDR3 loop spans 19 amino acids. In germline, CDR1 is SGHVS, CDR2 FQNEAQ. The V and J ends lost 4 bases and 0 bases, in that order; junction bases with no gene match: 8. CDR3 nucleotide sequence: TGTGCCAGCAGCTCCGGCCGGACTAGCGGGGGGGCAAGCACAGATACGCAGTATTTT. This encodes CASSSGRTSGGASTDTQYF.

This clonotype was seen more than once but under ten times. The genes are TRBV5-1 and TRBJ2-5; 11 bases are a match to TRBD1. With V trimmed by 4 bases and J by 5 bases, 7 bases remained unmatched. CDR3 length equals 15 residues. Germline V gene lookup returns CDR1 SGHRS and CDR2 YFSETQ. The CDR3 is CASSGGQGARETQYF. The CDR3 bases are TGCGCCAGCAGCGGCGGACAGGGGGCAAGGGAGACCCAGTACTTC.

The chain recombines TRBV5-1 with TRBJ2-2; 10 bases agree with TRBD2. The CDR3 is 15 amino acids. CDR1 SGHRS and CDR2 YFSETQ come from the germline V gene. J lost 0 bases, V lost 4 bases, and 0 bases had no gene match. In DNA form, the CDR3 reads TGCGCCAGCAGCACTAGCGGGACGAACACCGGGGAGCTGTTTTTT. Protein sequence: CASSTSGTNTGELFF.

The rearrangement uses TRBV6-2 or TRBV6-3 and TRBJ2-1, with 10 nucleotides matching TRBD2. The CDR3 covers 13 residues. Per germline, CDR1 MNHEY and CDR2 SVGEGT. V lost 6 bases, J lost 5 bases, and 1 base stayed unmatched. CDR3 loop: CASRLAGHNEQFF. In DNA form, the CDR3 reads TGTGCCAGCAGACTAGCGGGACACAATGAGCAGTTCTTC.

This clonotype was counted at least ten times. CDR3 sequence (DNA): TGTGCCAGCAGTCCGGGACAGATTAATGAAAAACTGTTTTTT. The encoded protein is CASSPGQINEKLFF. The chain has TRBV12-3 or TRBV12-4 and TRBJ1-4, with 7 bases fitting TRBD1. Germline trimming cut 5 bases from V and 4 bases from J; bases unmatched to any gene: 4. The CDR3 is 14 residues long.

The gene calls are TRBV7-8 and TRBJ2-2; possibly TRBD2 for D (5 bases). Trimming cost V 0 bases and J 0 bases, with 11 bases left between them. This CDR3 region has 17 residues. Germline V lookup: CDR1 SGHVS, CDR2 FQNEAQ. DNA of the CDR3: TGTGCCAGCAGCTTAGCGGTGGAAGCGGCGAACACCGGGGAGCTGTTTTTT. Translated, it gives CASSLAVEAANTGELFF.

This clonotype was seen repeatedly, ten times or more. The chain uses TRBV5-1 and TRBJ1-3; D remains ambiguous. The V gene lost 1 base and the J gene lost 2 bases, with 10 bases spanning the gap. The CDR3 totals 15 residues. Germline CDR1 SGHRS, CDR2 YFSETQ. CDR3 nucleotide sequence: TGCGCCAGCAGCTTGTGGGGAGAGGCTGGAAACACCATATATTTT. Translated, it gives CASSLWGEAGNTIYF.

Details on this clonotype: Mismatch with germline at one junction end may stem from a read error. The V call is TRBV12-3 or TRBV12-4, the J call TRBJ2-1; weak D call: TRBD1 (6 bases). The CDR3 is made up of 15 amino acids. The CDR3 is CASSLRGSSYTEQFF. CDR3 coding DNA: TGTGCCAGCAGTTTGAGGGGGAGCTCCTACACTGAGCAGTTCTTC.

This clonotype was detected once. J is TRBJ1-5 and V is TRBV27; D unresolved. The germline gives CDR1 MNHEY, CDR2 SMNVEV (reference sequence). The CDR3 length is 15 residues. V lost 3 bases to trimming and J lost 3 bases, with 12 bases between them. CDR3 in DNA: TGTGCCAGCAGTTTGCGGACCGGCCCCAATCAGCCCCAGCATTTT. Amino acids: CASSLRTGPNQPQHF.

This clonotype was seen at least ten times. This chain joins TRBV20-1 and TRBJ2-7; D may be TRBD2 (6 bases). Germline loops: CDR1 DFQATT, CDR2 SNEGSKA (reference sequence). The CDR3 is 15 amino acids. V shed 7 bases and J shed 1 base, with 20 bases lying between them. The CDR3 sequence is CSVKPPGLESYEQYF. The DNA of the CDR3 is TGCAGTGTCAAACCCCCGGGACTCGAGTCCTACGAGCAGTACTTC.

This clonotype turned up a few times. This chain connects TRBV7-3 to TRBJ2-2; a weak D match, TRBD2 (7 bases). From germline, CDR1 is SGHTA and CDR2 FQGTGA. Trimming left V 6 bases short and J 7 bases short, with 15 bases between. The CDR3 covers 14 residues. The CDR3 DNA follows: TGTGCCAGCAGTACGGGGGGCGAAGGCGGGGAGCTGTTTTTT. Its protein product is CASSTGGEGGELFF.

About this clonotype itself: The junction departs from the called germline gene at one end, perhaps through a read error. V usage is TRBV20-1 and J usage is TRBJ2-3; the match to TRBD1 covers 9 bases. Germline CDR1 DFQATT, CDR2 SNEGSKA (reference sequence). This CDR3 comprises 13 residues. CDR3: CSALRRGGTGILF. In DNA form, the CDR3 reads TGCAGTGCCCTAAGGCGAGGGGGGACAGGGATCCTTTTT.

This clonotype was observed a handful of times. V gene TRBV6-1 combines with J gene TRBJ2-7; D not resolved. CDR1 and CDR2 (germline): MNHNS, SASEGT. The CDR3 length is 13 residues. V dropped 11 bases and J dropped 3 bases, with 17 bases sitting between them. The CDR3 region has the DNA TGTGCCGGGGATTCAGGATTTTTCTACGAGCAGTACTTC. It codes for CAGDSGFFYEQYF.

This clonotype was picked up many times. J is TRBJ1-2 and V is TRBV12-3 or TRBV12-4, with a weak D call TRBD1 (5 bases). This CDR3 has 13 residues. With 3 bases removed from V and 1 base from J, the gap between germline ends came to 6 bases. The CDR3 nucleotides are TGTGCCAGCAGTTTTGACAGTAACTATGGCTACACCTTC. As protein: CASSFDSNYGYTF.

This clonotype was observed a handful of times. CDR3 nucleotide sequence: TGTGCCAGCAAACCTAGCGGGAGGGCCACGGATGAGCAGTTCTTC. Encoded protein: CASKPSGRATDEQFF. J is TRBJ2-1 and V is TRBV6-2 or TRBV6-3; 12 positions agree with TRBD2. CDR3 length: 15 amino acids. Trimming at V came to 7 bases and at J to 8 bases, leaving 9 bases not matched to a gene. CDR1 is MNHEY, CDR2 SVGEGT, per germline.